This entry features one T cell receptor (beta chain) sequence. Its antigen is not identified. The entry originates in a study of shared clonotypes between healthy human individuals. Study overall: Used for every donor were three CD4 naive, three CD4 memory, two CD8 naive and one CD8 memory plate. Notes on the study in general: Clonotypes not shared had lower generation probabilities than those common to all four donors. A few donors had about 5.1% of their naive CD4 clonotypes in common.

CD4+ cells were split into CD45RA+ naive and CD45RA-negative memory subsets. The CDR3 consists of 16 residues. The germline gives CDR1 MGHDK, CDR2 SYGVNS. V was cut by 3 bases and J by 0 bases, with 12 bases left in between. Data came from immunoSEQ multiplex PCR; TCRdb stores just in-frame clones and leaves some out. The data contain about a million clones, approximately 77% of them singletons. This clonotype was obtained from a man aged 18 to 29 in good health. Some clones in this sample may be carry-over from other donors' samples. This chain joins TRBV25-1 and TRBJ1-3; D unresolved. The specimen sequenced was memory CD4+ T cells from PBMCs. Subset meaning: CD45RA-negative fraction. The CDR3 bases are TGTGCCAGCAGTGAGGTTCCCTTATCCTCTGGAAACACCATATATTTT. The encoded protein is CASSEVPLSSGNTIYF.